Given below is one TCR beta chain in context. Germline lookup yields CDR1 MDHEN and CDR2 SYDVKM. Unmatched junction bases numbered 2, after V lost 6 bases and J lost 0 bases. The CDR3 covers 15 residues. This sample was included in a study of early T cells in non-severe SARS-CoV-2 infection. Study overall: Sequencing was performed on bulk RNA from unsorted whole blood, leaving chains unpaired.

The library protocol tagged individual cDNA molecules with unique molecular identifiers. One entry per CDR3 protein, called by TCRdb with MiXCR from the 5' RACE reads. The sample gives around 58,000 distinct CDR3 sequences, 15% of which show up once; more than 8.5% is in the top ten. The rearrangement uses TRBV28 and TRBJ2-1; 10 bases are shared with TRBD2. The specimen was whole blood, collected at baseline. This receptor was identified in an adult who was a healthcare worker with PCR-confirmed SARS-CoV-2 infection or an uninfected control (not recorded which). The CDR3 reads CASRVAGGSYNEQFF. In DNA form, the CDR3 reads TGTGCCAGCAGAGTAGCGGGAGGCTCCTACAATGAGCAGTTCTTC.